Below are 29 T cell receptor beta chains sequenced from a single sample in a study of T cells in Graves' hyperthyroidism and ophthalmopathy. Regions amplified from RNA transcripts were the TCR beta CDR3 regions. An initial round of RT-PCR targeting the TCR CDR3 relied on the HTBI primer set. TCRdb called the multiplex PCR reads again in MiXCR, with one record for every CDR3 protein. The table records roughly 380,000 distinct CDR3 sequences, about 14% of them present only once. The specimen was blood. Source of these receptors: a young man with Graves' hyperthyroidism that later progressed to Graves' ophthalmopathy.

For this clonotype: The conserved closing phenylalanine or tryptophan is absent in this CDR3, likely reflecting a read error. This chain uses TRBV4-1 with TRBJ1-1, with D possibly matching TRBD1 (6 bases). V dropped 0 bases and J dropped 6 bases, with 11 bases sitting between them. Germline assignment: CDR1 MGHRA and CDR2 YSYEKL. The CDR3 extends over 14 amino acids. CDR3 coding DNA: TGCGCCAGCAGCCAAGATCGGGGGGCAGCTGAAGCTTTCCTT. Protein sequence: CASSQDRGAAEAFL.

The table lists this clonotype with many counts. The gene calls are TRBV30 and TRBJ1-2; 7 nucleotides agree with TRBD1. Losses at the gene ends were 0 bases for V and 8 bases for J; bases not matched to a gene: 12. CDR3 length: 15 amino acids. The germline CDR1 and CDR2 sequences are GTSNPN and SVGIG (reference sequence). CDR3 DNA sequence: TGTGCCTGGAGTGTTGGTACAGGGGTTAGTGGGGGCTACACCTTC. Residues: CAWSVGTGVSGGYTF. The whole variable domain, remainder taken from reference TRBV30 and TRBJ1-2, is SQTIHQWPATLVQPVGSPLSLECTVEGTSNPNLYWYRQAAGRGLQLLFYSVGIGQISSEVPQNLSASRPQDRQFILSSKKLLLSDSGFYLCAWSVGTGVSGGYTFGSGTRLTVV.

This clonotype has just a few counts. The V gene is TRBV6-5, the J gene TRBJ1-2; TRBD1 might be the D (5 bases). V lost 4 bases, J lost 4 bases, and 16 bases lay in between. The germline gives CDR1 MNHEY, CDR2 SVGAGI. The CDR3 sequence is 15 residues long. The DNA of the CDR3 is TGTGCCAGCAGTTCCTCTTATGGGCAGGGCTATGGCTACACCTTC. It translates to CASSSSYGQGYGYTF.

This clonotype occurred a few times. The chain links TRBV19 to TRBJ2-2; D remains unclear. V lost 5 bases, J lost 7 bases, and 5 bases lay in between. This CDR3 comprises 11 residues. Germline values: CDR1 LNHDA, CDR2 SQIVND (reference sequence). CDR3 protein: CASSFDGELFF. The CDR3 DNA follows: TGTGCCAGTAGTTTCGACGGGGAGCTGTTTTTT.

V usage is TRBV12-3 or TRBV12-4 and J usage is TRBJ2-1, with D possibly TRBD2 on 7 matching bases. V was clipped by 4 bases and J by 10 bases, with 14 bases between them. The CDR3 covers 13 residues. The CDR3 spells CASSWGGGEEQFF. The CDR3 DNA reads TGTGCCAGCAGTTGGGGAGGGGGGGAAGAGCAGTTCTTC.

This clonotype occurred many times. The chain couples TRBV20-1 to TRBJ1-5; no clear D. The germline V and J ends were trimmed by 3 bases and 5 bases, with 8 bases remaining between them. CDR1 and CDR2 from the germline V gene are DFQATT and SNEGSKA (reference sequence). The CDR3 spans 12 residues. CDR3 sequence: CSASGEDQPQHF. The CDR3 DNA reads TGCAGTGCTAGCGGAGAGGATCAGCCCCAGCATTTT.

Many counts were recorded for this clonotype. The chain couples TRBV20-1 to TRBJ1-2; D gene unclear. V lost 3 bases, J lost 0 bases, and 11 bases lay in between. CDR1 is DFQATT, CDR2 SNEGSKA, per germline (reference sequence). The CDR3 contains 14 residues. This chain's CDR3 is CSARGARANYGYTF. CDR3 bases: TGCAGTGCTAGGGGAGCCAGAGCTAACTATGGCTACACCTTC.

This clonotype was seen a handful of times. This rearrangement joins TRBV12-5 to TRBJ1-2, with TRBD1 identical over 7 bases. V lost 7 bases to trimming and J lost 4 bases; unmatched junction nucleotides: 9. CDR3 size: 14 residues. CDR1 and CDR2 (germline): LGHNT, FRNRAP. The CDR3 loop reads CASAIPGQIYGYTF. Written as DNA, the CDR3 is TGTGCTAGTGCCATACCGGGACAGATCTATGGCTACACCTTC.

This clonotype has just a few counts. The rearrangement joins TRBV5-1 to TRBJ2-1, with unresolved D. Germline CDR1 and CDR2: SGHRS and YFSETQ. There are 15 residues in the CDR3. With 4 bases removed from V and 0 bases from J, the gap between germline ends came to 11 bases. The CDR3 region is CASSISTGSYNEQFF. The CDR3 nucleotides read TGCGCCAGCAGCATATCGACTGGCTCCTACAATGAGCAGTTCTTC.

This clonotype was seen a few times. The rearrangement links TRBV12-3 or TRBV12-4 to TRBJ2-1; D is possibly TRBD2 (6 bases). The CDR3 length is 11 residues. The germline V and J ends were trimmed by 6 bases and 9 bases, with 9 bases remaining between them. The CDR3 here is CASSTSFEQFF. The CDR3 DNA is TGTGCCAGCAGCACTAGCTTTGAGCAGTTCTTC.

This clonotype was counted only a few times. The chain combines TRBV24-1 with TRBJ2-2, with D tentatively TRBD2 (5 bases). There are 17 residues in the CDR3. Germline CDR1 reads KGHDR; CDR2 reads SFDVKD. Trimming shortened V by 4 bases and J by 0 bases, and 14 bases separated the two germline ends. This CDR3 is CATSDPSDGANTGELFF. As DNA, the CDR3 is TGTGCCACCAGTGACCCCTCCGACGGGGCGAACACCGGGGAGCTGTTTTTT.

Here the CDR3 DNA reads TGTGCCAGCAGCTTGAAGTTCCGCCGGGACAAACCCTACAATGAGCAGTTCTTC. It encodes CASSLKFRRDKPYNEQFF. The chain recombines TRBV11-2 with TRBJ2-1, with D possibly TRBD1 on 6 matching bases. Germline CDR1 is SGHAT and CDR2 is FQNNGV. CDR3 length: 18 residues. V was shortened by 3 bases and J by 2 bases, with 20 bases between the two germline ends. Filled out from reference TRBV11-2 and TRBJ2-1, the complete variable domain reads EAGVAQSPRYKIIEKRQSVAFWCNPISGHATLYWYQQILGQGPKLLIQFQNNGVVDDSQLPKDRFSAERLKGVDSTLKIQPAKLEDSAVYLCASSLKFRRDKPYNEQFFGPGTRLTVL.

This clonotype came up many times. This chain joins TRBV12-3 or TRBV12-4 and TRBJ1-1, with TRBD1 matching 9 bases. V was clipped by 7 bases and J by 7 bases; unmatched bases: 7. This CDR3 has 13 residues. CDR3 in DNA: TGTGCCAGCACCCCGGGGGACAGGGATGAAGCTTTCTTT. It is translated as CASTPGDRDEAFF.

In its sample, this clonotype was seen many times. The chain joins TRBV12-3 or TRBV12-4 to TRBJ1-1; perhaps TRBD1 as D (5 bases). The V and J ends lost 3 bases and 4 bases respectively, with 12 bases between them. The CDR3 extends over 14 amino acids. CDR3 coding DNA: TGTGCCAGCAGTTTCGGGGGGTTAGGCACTGAAGCTTTCTTT. As protein: CASSFGGLGTEAFF.

This clonotype was recorded at least ten times. The chain carries TRBV7-9 and TRBJ2-5; TRBD1 matches at 7 bases. CDR1 SEHNR and CDR2 FQNEAQ come from the germline V gene (reference sequence). The V segment lost 4 bases and the J segment 1 base; nucleotides outside the gene matches: 6. This CDR3 comprises 15 residues. CDR3 nucleotides: TGTGCCAGCAGCTACGGACAGGCCACCCAAGAGACCCAGTACTTC. It yields the protein CASSYGQATQETQYF.

This clonotype was picked up many times. CDR3 region: CSAGDPAITEAFF. As DNA, the CDR3 is TGCAGTGCTGGGGACCCAGCCATCACTGAAGCTTTCTTT. The chain couples TRBV20-1 to TRBJ1-1, with D perhaps matching TRBD1 (5 bases). In germline, CDR1 is DFQATT, CDR2 SNEGSKA (reference sequence). Trimming shortened V by 5 bases and J by 4 bases, and 14 bases separated the two germline ends. The CDR3 is made up of 13 amino acids.

The sample holds many counts of this clonotype. CDR3 residues: CASSTGKGGVTDTQYF. The CDR3 coding sequence is TGTGCCAGCAGCACCGGGAAGGGCGGGGTTACAGATACGCAGTATTTT. This chain joins TRBV7-3 and TRBJ2-3, with D maybe TRBD2 (6 bases). From germline, CDR1 is SGHTA and CDR2 FQGTGA. The V end was cut by 5 bases, the J end by 3 bases, with 18 bases between. CDR3 length equals 16 residues.

This clonotype was seen many times. The chain has TRBV2 and TRBJ1-2; maybe TRBD1 (6 bases). Trimming took 2 bases from V and 2 from J, leaving 9 bases between them. The germline CDR1 and CDR2 sequences are SNHLY and FYNNEI. This CDR3 is 14 amino acids long. The CDR3 DNA reads TGTGCCAGCAGTGAAATAGGGACAAACTATGGCTACACCTTC. Its translation is CASSEIGTNYGYTF. The entire variable domain, with the rest obtained from reference TRBV2 and TRBJ1-2, is as follows: EPEVTQTPSHQVTQMGQEVILRCVPISNHLYFYWYRQILGQKVEFLVSFYNNEISEKSEIFDDQFSVERPDGSNFTLKIRSTKLEDSAMYFCASSEIGTNYGYTFGSGTRLTVV.

This clonotype was counted only a few times. The V and J genes are TRBV19 and TRBJ2-2; D is uncertain. V lost 8 bases, J lost 4 bases, and 14 bases lay in between. Germline CDR1 reads LNHDA; CDR2 reads SQIVND (reference sequence). The CDR3 consists of 14 residues. The CDR3 DNA follows: TGTGCCAGTCAGGCGGAATACACCACCGGGGAGCTGTTTTTT. This encodes CASQAEYTTGELFF. Complete variable domain (other parts from reference TRBV19 and TRBJ2-2): DGGITQSPKYLFRKEGQNVTLSCEQNLNHDAMYWYRQDPGQGLRLIYYSQIVNDFQKGDIAEGYSVSREKKESFPLTVTSAQKNPTAFYLCASQAEYTTGELFFGEGSRLTVL.

This clonotype occurred many times. This sequence joins TRBV27 and TRBJ1-2, with D possibly being TRBD1 (6 bases). The CDR3 runs 16 residues. Trimming cost V 3 bases and J 4 bases, with 18 bases left between them. Germline CDR1 reads MNHEY; CDR2 reads SMNVEV (reference sequence). DNA for the CDR3: TGTGCCAGCAGTTTCCAAACAGGGCTCGGAACCTATGGCTACACCTTC. Its protein product is CASSFQTGLGTYGYTF.

This clonotype was observed at least ten times. The V and J genes are TRBV12-3 or TRBV12-4 and TRBJ1-1; weak D call: TRBD1 (6 bases). The CDR3 runs 14 residues. V lost 5 bases to trimming and J lost 4 bases, with 14 bases between them. CDR3: CASSPDSLITEAFF. DNA for the CDR3: TGTGCCAGCAGTCCGGACAGCTTGATCACTGAAGCTTTCTTT.

This clonotype was recorded at least ten times. This chain links TRBV5-1 with TRBJ1-6; D remains unclear. V was clipped by 0 bases and J by 6 bases, with 10 bases between them. Germline V lookup: CDR1 SGHRS, CDR2 YFSETQ. The CDR3 loop spans 15 amino acids. The CDR3 region has the DNA TGCGCCAGCAGCTTGGGGGGTCAGCTTAATTCACCCCTCCACTTT. Protein sequence: CASSLGGQLNSPLHF.

This clonotype has at least ten counts. The chain combines TRBV11-3 with TRBJ2-1; 11 bases agree with TRBD1. The CDR3 length is 14 residues. Germline assignment: CDR1 SGHNT and CDR2 YENEEA. The V segment lost 6 bases and the J segment 3 bases; nucleotides outside the gene matches: 1. The CDR3 nucleotides are TGTGCCAGCAGGGGGACAGGGGGCTACAATGAGCAGTTCTTC. Translation: CASRGTGGYNEQFF.

This clonotype was recorded many times. The V call is TRBV9, the J call TRBJ1-5; D gene uncertain. Trimming removed 3 bases at V and 6 bases at J, with 10 bases between. The CDR3 loop spans 13 amino acids. The germline gives CDR1 SGDLS, CDR2 YYNGEE. The CDR3 DNA reads TGTGCCAGCAGCGATGGGATCTCTCAGCCCCAGCATTTT. Amino acid sequence: CASSDGISQPQHF.

The chain joins TRBV7-9 to TRBJ2-7; D is ambiguous. Germline V gene lookup returns CDR1 SEHNR and CDR2 FQNEAQ (reference sequence). This CDR3 contains 15 residues. The V end was cut by 5 bases, the J end by 0 bases, with 14 bases between. The CDR3 DNA is TGTGCCAGCAGCCAAATACCCCGTTCCTCCTACGAGCAGTACTTC. It encodes CASSQIPRSSYEQYF.

The table lists this clonotype with many counts. The rearrangement joins TRBV5-1 to TRBJ1-6; unclear D gene. The V end lost 1 base, the J end lost 8 bases, and 7 bases lay between the germline ends. CDR3 length: 13 amino acids. In germline, CDR1 is SGHRS, CDR2 YFSETQ. CDR3 sequence: CASSLNRDSPLHF. The CDR3 coding sequence is TGCGCCAGCAGCTTGAACAGAGATTCACCCCTCCACTTT. The full variable domain, its missing parts supplied by reference TRBV5-1 and TRBJ1-6, is KAGVTQTPRYLIKTRGQQVTLSCSPISGHRSVSWYQQTPGQGLQFLFEYFSETQRNKGNFPGRFSGRQFSNSRSEMNVSTLELGDSALYLCASSLNRDSPLHFGNGTRLTVT.

In its sample, this clonotype was seen a few times. The J gene is TRBJ1-5, the V gene TRBV7-6; weak D call: TRBD1 (5 bases). V lost 0 bases and J 7 bases, leaving 13 bases between the germline ends. The CDR3 has 15 residues. The germline gives CDR1 SGHVS, CDR2 FNYEAQ. In DNA form, the CDR3 reads TGTGCCAGCAGCTTAGCCCCAGGGTCAGGGCAGCCCCAGCATTTT. It translates to CASSLAPGSGQPQHF.

Only a few counts were recorded for this clonotype. The chain couples TRBV27 to TRBJ1-2, with D uncertain. The V gene's germline CDR1 is MNHEY and CDR2 SMNVEV (reference sequence). V lost 6 bases and J lost 2, with 16 bases in between. The CDR3 is 15 residues long. The DNA for the CDR3 is TGTGCCAGCAGATCGGAATACCGAGGGAACTATGGCTACACCTTC. Its protein product is CASRSEYRGNYGYTF.

The rearrangement joins TRBV29-1 to TRBJ2-5; maybe TRBD2 (5 bases). The CDR3 contains 13 residues. Germline lookup yields CDR1 SQVTM and CDR2 ANQGSEA. The V and J ends lost 6 bases and 2 bases respectively, with 13 bases between them. The CDR3 is CSVSGGGQETQYF. CDR3 nucleotide sequence: TGCAGCGTCTCAGGAGGCGGGCAAGAGACCCAGTACTTC.